This T cell receptor beta chain was recorded in a study of blood T cell repertoires in COVID-19 (TCRdb year 2020). Turning to the overall study: The collaborator samples originated in the United States, Italy and Spain and spanned the acute and convalescent phases of COVID-19. The material from the prospective study consisted of cDNA or gDNA derived from T cells, B-cell-depleted T cells, or PBMCs. The dataset comprised deeply sampled blood TCRbeta repertoires from subjects exposed to, actively infected with, or recovered from COVID-19. A freely available public database, intended as a resource for researchers studying the immune response to SARS-CoV-2, is where the repertoires were released. Samples were obtained from the ongoing ImmuneRACE study (first 160 participants) and from over 1,000 subjects provided by 6 global collaborators. A de-identified subject ID, COVID-19 status, age in years and sex were almost always included in the sample metadata. Where available, HLA class I and class II types were obtained from metadata supplied by the sample provider rather than from assay-based typing. What the work shows at the level of the full study, not this receptor alone: The quantity of clinical and demographic metadata differed by source and by participant and was supplied without curation.

Relative to germline, V is missing 2 bases and J is missing 6 bases, with 13 bases of the junction outside any gene match. The CDR3, from cysteine to phenylalanine, totals 17 residues. Of the read, only the CDR3 DNA is kept; its 51 bases are in frame from base 1. Via the germline V gene, CDR1 is MGHRA and CDR2 YSYEKL. TCRbeta CDR3 regions were amplified from genomic DNA by means of the immunoSEQ Assay, a bias-controlled multiplex PCR. The authors' pipeline ran thus. The number of nucleated cells in each sample was estimated from the amplification of reference gene primers within the assay. To quantify the absolute abundance of each unique TCRbeta CDR3 rearrangement, sequence reads were collapsed and filtered. Productive Simpson clonality was computed per sample as the square root of Simpson's diversity index over productive rearrangements. Held by TCRdb, this immuneACCESS table contains in-frame sequences only and omits some clones. Under half of the omission traces to an unresolved V gene where checked; the cause of the rest is unknown. V and J calls and clone size are as listed in that table; D and trimming were resolved from the DNA. Recorded for this sample are roughly 170,000 clones; roughly 84% of them occurred a single time. The top ten clonotypes cover around a sixth of the sample.

Participants in the prospective study were enrolled through a virtual design, were aged roughly 18 to 100 years, and lived in roughly 24 United States geographic areas. In the prospective study, cohorts were assigned on the basis of participant-reported clinical history obtained from a screening survey and a study questionnaire. For ImmuneRACE Cohort 3, a participant was defined as recovered based on two consecutive negative NP/OP PCR tests, clearance by a healthcare professional, or resolution of symptoms. Mobile phlebotomists in the prospective study collected whole blood, serum and a nasopharyngeal or oropharyngeal swab from every participant. Additional blood draws and questionnaires over an approximately 2-month period could optionally be provided by prospective study participants. Prospective study blood samples were shipped either frozen or at room temperature before DNA extraction. To note about this clone: Its binding antigen is unknown. No per-base quality is available; no much larger clone lies one base away.

This TCR was sampled from a man aged 55 to 69 who had recovered from COVID-19. Recombination connected TRBV4-1 to TRBJ1-2; 9 bases in the junction line up with TRBD1. Sequenced sample: PBMCs or T cells enriched from blood (not recorded which). This receptor has the CDR3 CASSQLPSGTGIHGYTF. At the DNA level, the sequence is TGCGCCAGCAGCCAACTTCCTTCCGGGACAGGGATTCATGGCTACACCTTC.